One and the same sample provided the 9 T cell receptor beta chains below, sequenced in a study of T cell responses to AZD1222 COVID-19 vaccine. This table comes from immunoSEQ multiplex PCR, and its TCRdb copy is limited to in-frame clones, with some not included. The data contain around 66,000 clones, around 79% of them singletons. The sample in question was peripheral blood, obtained on day 0 of MenACWY control vaccination. All receptors come from an adult in good health.

The chain carries TRBV13 and TRBJ2-1; 14 bases fit TRBD2. Germline values: CDR1 PRHDT, CDR2 FYEKMQ (reference sequence). The CDR3 totals 16 residues. With V trimmed by 5 bases and J by 6 bases, 6 bases remained unmatched. CDR3 DNA: TGTGCCAGCAGCACAGGGGGACTAGCGGGGGTCAATGAGCAGTTCTTC. It codes for CASSTGGLAGVNEQFF.

The chain is built from TRBV2 and TRBJ1-1, with D possibly TRBD1 on 5 matching bases. The CDR3 runs to 16 residues. V dropped 2 bases and J dropped 5 bases, with 18 bases sitting between them. CDR1 and CDR2 (germline): SNHLY, FYNNEI. The CDR3 loop is CASSESTPAGLTEAFF. The CDR3, as DNA: TGTGCCAGCAGTGAATCAACGCCGGCAGGGTTAACTGAAGCTTTCTTT.

The J gene is TRBJ2-2, the V gene TRBV11-2; possible D gene TRBD1, 6 bases. The V and J ends lost 5 bases and 6 bases respectively, with 19 bases between them. Germline V gives CDR1 SGHAT, CDR2 FQNNGV. The CDR3 runs 16 residues. The CDR3 DNA sequence: TGTGCCAGCAGCCCAAATCCCCCCGGGACACCCGGGGAGCTGTTTTTT. Protein sequence: CASSPNPPGTPGELFF.

This clone was seen once. The chain uses TRBV7-8 and TRBJ2-7, with 9 bases aligning to TRBD1. Trimming removed 1 base from V and 1 base from J; junction bases left unmatched: 8. The CDR3 totals 17 residues. Germline assignment: CDR1 SGHVS and CDR2 FQNEAQ. This chain's CDR3 is CASSLDRPGTGSYEQYF. The CDR3 DNA follows: TGTGCCAGCAGCTTAGATCGGCCCGGGACAGGGTCCTACGAGCAGTACTTC.

CDR3 bases: TGTGCCAGCAGCCCTTCGGGGATCTGGAGCACTGAAGCTTTCTTT. Translating it yields CASSPSGIWSTEAFF. The V and J genes are TRBV7-8 and TRBJ1-1; D is unclear. The ends were cut back, 5 bases at V and 4 bases at J, with 17 bases in the middle. This CDR3 comprises 15 residues. Germline CDR1 SGHVS, CDR2 FQNEAQ. Complete variable domain (other parts from reference TRBV7-8 and TRBJ1-1): GAGVSQSPRYKVAKRGQDVALRCDPISGHVSLFWYQQALGQGPEFLTYFQNEAQLDKSGLPSDRFFAERPEGSVSTLKIQRTQQEDSAVYLCASSPSGIWSTEAFFGQGTRLTVV.

This clone was detected only once. The chain has TRBV5-6 and TRBJ2-5; TRBD1 matches 8 bases. Germline CDR1 is SGHDT and CDR2 is YYEEEE. V was clipped by 6 bases and J by 1 base; unmatched bases: 2. This CDR3 spans 13 amino acids. The CDR3 reads CASNDRGQETQYF. The CDR3 DNA reads TGTGCCAGCAACGACAGGGGCCAAGAGACCCAGTACTTC.

The chain links TRBV27 to TRBJ2-7, with TRBD2 matching 7 bases. The germline gives CDR1 MNHEY, CDR2 SMNVEV (reference sequence). Trimming cost V 2 bases and J 7 bases; bases outside gene matches: 2. The CDR3 consists of 12 residues. In nucleotides, the CDR3 is TGTGCCAGCAGTTTAGCCGGGGGGGAGCAGTACTTC. Its protein is CASSLAGGEQYF.

V is TRBV28 and J is TRBJ2-7, with D uncertain. The CDR3 runs 14 residues. Germline loops: CDR1 MDHEN, CDR2 SYDVKM. Trimming shortened V by 2 bases and J by 7 bases, and 15 bases separated the two germline ends. The CDR3 DNA reads TGTGCCAGCAGTTTAATGCAAAGGACGGGTGAGCAGTACTTC. It specifies CASSLMQRTGEQYF.

This clone turned up a few times. Other nucleotide sequences from this sample produce the same CDR3. This chain connects TRBV2 to TRBJ2-1; 9 nucleotides align to TRBD2. CDR3 length: 15 amino acids. Germline-derived CDR1 and CDR2 are SNHLY and FYNNEI. Unmatched junction bases numbered 5, after V lost 4 bases and J lost 4 bases. DNA of the CDR3: TGTGCCAGCAGTGTGGGGCTAGCGGGATACAATGAGCAGTTCTTC. Its protein is CASSVGLAGYNEQFF.